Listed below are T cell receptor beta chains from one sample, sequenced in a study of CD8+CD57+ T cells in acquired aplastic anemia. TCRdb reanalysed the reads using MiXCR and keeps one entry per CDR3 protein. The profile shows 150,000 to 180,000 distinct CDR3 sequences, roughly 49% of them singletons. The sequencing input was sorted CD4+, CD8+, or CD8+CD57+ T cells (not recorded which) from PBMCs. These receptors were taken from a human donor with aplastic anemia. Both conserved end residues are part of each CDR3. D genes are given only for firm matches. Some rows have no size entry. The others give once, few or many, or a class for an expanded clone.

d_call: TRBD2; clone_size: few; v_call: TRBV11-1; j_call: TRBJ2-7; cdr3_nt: TGTGCCAGCAGCCGGATACTAGCGGTTGACCCCGAATACGAGCAGTACTTC; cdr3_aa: CASSRILAVDPEYEQYF
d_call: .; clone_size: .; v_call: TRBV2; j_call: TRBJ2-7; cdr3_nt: TGTGCCAGCAGGGCACAGGGTACCTACGAGCAGTACTTC; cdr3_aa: CASRAQGTYEQYF
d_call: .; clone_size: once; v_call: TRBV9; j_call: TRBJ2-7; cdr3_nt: TGTGCCAGCAGCCCGCGGGACTGGGCCAGCTACGAGCAGTACTTC; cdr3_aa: CASSPRDWASYEQYF
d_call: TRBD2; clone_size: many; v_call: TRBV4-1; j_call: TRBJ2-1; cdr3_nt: TGCGCCAGCAGCCAAGATTGGGGGGGGGTCAATGAGCAGTTCTTC; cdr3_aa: CASSQDWGGVNEQFF
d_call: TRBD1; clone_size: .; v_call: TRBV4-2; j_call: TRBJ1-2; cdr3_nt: TGTGCCAGCAGCCAAGAATCTGACAGGGGGCAGTATGGCTACACCTTC; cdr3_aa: CASSQESDRGQYGYTF
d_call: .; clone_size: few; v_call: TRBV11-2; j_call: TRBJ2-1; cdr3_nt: TGTGCCAGCAGCTTAAGGGGGGCGGACAATGAGCAGTTCTTC; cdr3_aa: CASSLRGADNEQFF
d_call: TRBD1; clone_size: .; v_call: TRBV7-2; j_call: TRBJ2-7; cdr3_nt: TGTGCCGGCAGCTCCCGAGGGACAGGGCTCTACGAGCAGTACTTC; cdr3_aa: CAGSSRGTGLYEQYF
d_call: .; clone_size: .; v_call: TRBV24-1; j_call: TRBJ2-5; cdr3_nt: TGTGCCACCAGTGATCGGGTCTTCGGGGAGACCCAGTACTTC; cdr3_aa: CATSDRVFGETQYF
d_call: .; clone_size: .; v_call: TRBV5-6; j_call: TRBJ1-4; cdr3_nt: TGTGCCAGCAGCTTGGGGGGGAGTGAAAAACTGTTTTTT; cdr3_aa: CASSLGGSEKLFF
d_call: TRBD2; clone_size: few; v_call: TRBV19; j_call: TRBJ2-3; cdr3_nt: TGTGCCAGTAGTATGAGAAGCGGGGTGGGTACGCAGTATTTT; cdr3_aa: CASSMRSGVGTQYF
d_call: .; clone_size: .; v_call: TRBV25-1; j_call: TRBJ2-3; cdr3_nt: TGTGCCAGCAGTTACAGACTACCAGATACGCAGTATTTT; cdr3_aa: CASSYRLPDTQYF
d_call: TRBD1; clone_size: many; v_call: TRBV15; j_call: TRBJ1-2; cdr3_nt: TGTGCCACCAGCACTGGACAGGGCCCCTCCTGGACTAACTATGGCTACACCTTC; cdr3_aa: CATSTGQGPSWTNYGYTF
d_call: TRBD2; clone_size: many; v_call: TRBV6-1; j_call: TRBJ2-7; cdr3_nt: TGTGCCACTTTCTATACCGGGACTAGCGGAGTTTTC; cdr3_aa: CATFYTGTSGVF
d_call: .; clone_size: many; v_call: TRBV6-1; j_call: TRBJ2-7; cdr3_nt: TGTGCCAGCAGTGAACCTAAGGCGGGACAGCTCTACGAGCAGTACTTC; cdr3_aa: CASSEPKAGQLYEQYF
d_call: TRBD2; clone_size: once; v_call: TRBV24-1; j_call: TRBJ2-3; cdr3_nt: TGTGCCACCAGTGATTTGAGTACTAGCGGGGGATATACGCAGTATTTT; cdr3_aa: CATSDLSTSGGYTQYF
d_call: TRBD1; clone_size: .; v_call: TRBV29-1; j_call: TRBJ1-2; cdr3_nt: TGCAGGCCGGACAGGGTTGCTTATGGCTACACCTTC; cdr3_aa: CRPDRVAYGYTF
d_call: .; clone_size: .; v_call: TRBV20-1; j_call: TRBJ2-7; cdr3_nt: TGCAGTGCTAGTAGGGCCTACGAGCAGTACTTC; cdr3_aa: CSASRAYEQYF
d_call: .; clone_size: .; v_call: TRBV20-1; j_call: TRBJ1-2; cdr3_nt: TGCAGTGCTAGAGATCAGGGAGGGCCCGGCTACACCTTC; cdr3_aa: CSARDQGGPGYTF
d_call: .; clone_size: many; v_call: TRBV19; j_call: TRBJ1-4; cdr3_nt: TGTGCCAGTAGTATTTGGAGGGGAACAGGGCGCCTTAATGAAAAACTGTTTTTT; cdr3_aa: CASSIWRGTGRLNEKLFF
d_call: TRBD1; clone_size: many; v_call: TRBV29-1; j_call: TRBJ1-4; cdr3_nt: TGCAGCGTTGGAGGCGGTCTGGACAGGGTAGGACTGTTTTTT; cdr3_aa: CSVGGGLDRVGLFF
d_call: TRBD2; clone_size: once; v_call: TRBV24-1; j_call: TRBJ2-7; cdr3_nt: TGTGCCAGAGGACTAGCGGGAGCCTACGAGCAGTACTTC; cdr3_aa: CARGLAGAYEQYF
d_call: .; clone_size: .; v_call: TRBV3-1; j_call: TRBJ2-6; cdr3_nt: TGTGCCAGCAGCCAAGGACAAGCCTCTGGGGCCAACGTCCTGACTTTC; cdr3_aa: CASSQGQASGANVLTF
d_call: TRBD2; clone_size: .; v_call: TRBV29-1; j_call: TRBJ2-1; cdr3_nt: TGCAGCGGCGTGACTAGCGGGGGTGATGAGCAGTTCTTC; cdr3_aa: CSGVTSGGDEQFF
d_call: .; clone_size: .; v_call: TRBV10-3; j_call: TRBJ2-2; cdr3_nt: TGTGCCATCAGTGAGAAAACAACCGGGGAGCTGTTTTTT; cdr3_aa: CAISEKTTGELFF
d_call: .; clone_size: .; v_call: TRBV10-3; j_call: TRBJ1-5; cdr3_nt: TGTGCCATCAGTGAGTCTAAGGGTCAGCCCCAGCATTTT; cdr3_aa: CAISESKGQPQHF
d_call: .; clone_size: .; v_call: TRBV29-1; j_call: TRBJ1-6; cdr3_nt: TGCAGGGATTCCGGGACACTCCGCTATAATTCACCCCTCCACTTT; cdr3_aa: CRDSGTLRYNSPLHF
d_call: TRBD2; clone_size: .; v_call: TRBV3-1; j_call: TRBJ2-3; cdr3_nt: TGTGCCAGCAGCCAACTAGCGGGGGGAGAAGATACGCAGTATTTT; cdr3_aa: CASSQLAGGEDTQYF
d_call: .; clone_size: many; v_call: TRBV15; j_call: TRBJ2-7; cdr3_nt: TGTGCCACCAGCAGAGCCGGACAAGAGAGCTCCTACGAGCAGTACTTC; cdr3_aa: CATSRAGQESSYEQYF
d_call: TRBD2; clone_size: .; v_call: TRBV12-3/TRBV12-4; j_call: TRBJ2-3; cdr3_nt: TGTGCCAGCACTTCGGGACTAGTGAATGCAGATACGCAGTATTTT; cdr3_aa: CASTSGLVNADTQYF
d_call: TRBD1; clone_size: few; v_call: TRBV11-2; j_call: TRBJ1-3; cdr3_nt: TGTGCCAGTTCCCACCAACAGGGGATCTCTCCCTCTGGAAACACCATATATTTT; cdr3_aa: CASSHQQGISPSGNTIYF
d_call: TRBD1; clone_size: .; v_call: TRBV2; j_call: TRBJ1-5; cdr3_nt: TGTGCCAGCAGTGCCGGGACAGGGAATGGACCCCAGCATTTT; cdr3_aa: CASSAGTGNGPQHF
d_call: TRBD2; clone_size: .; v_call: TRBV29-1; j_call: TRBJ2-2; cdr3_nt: TGCGGTCTAGCGGGAGTGAACGGGGAGCTGTTTTTT; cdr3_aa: CGLAGVNGELFF
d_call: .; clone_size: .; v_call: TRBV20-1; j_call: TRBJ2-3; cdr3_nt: TGCAGTGCGCCTCTAGCAGATACGCAGTATTTT; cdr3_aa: CSAPLADTQYF
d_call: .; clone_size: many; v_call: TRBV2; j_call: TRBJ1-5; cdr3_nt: TGTGCCAGCAGTGAAGCAGCAGGGGCGCAGCAGCCCCAGCATTTT; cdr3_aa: CASSEAAGAQQPQHF
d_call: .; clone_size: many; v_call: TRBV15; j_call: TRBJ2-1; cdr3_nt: TGTGCCACCAGCGAGCCCCGGGACTTTCACAATGAGCAGTTCTTC; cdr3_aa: CATSEPRDFHNEQFF
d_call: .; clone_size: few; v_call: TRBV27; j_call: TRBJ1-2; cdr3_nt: TGTGCCAGCAGTCCACGTGGGCTCCCGTGGGAGAACTATGGCTACACCTTC; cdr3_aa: CASSPRGLPWENYGYTF
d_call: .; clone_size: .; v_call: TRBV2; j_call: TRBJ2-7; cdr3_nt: TGTGCCAGCAGTGAAGTAGGTCCCCCTACAGGGCAGTACTTC; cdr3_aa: CASSEVGPPTGQYF
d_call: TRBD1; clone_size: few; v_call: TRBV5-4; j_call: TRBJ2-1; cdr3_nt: TGTGCCAGCAGCATTGGACAGGGGGAGTACAATGAGCAGTTCTTC; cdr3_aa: CASSIGQGEYNEQFF
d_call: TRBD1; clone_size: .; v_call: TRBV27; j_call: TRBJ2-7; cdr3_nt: TGTGCCAGCAGTTCAAACAGGGGTGGGGACGAGCAGTACTTC; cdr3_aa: CASSSNRGGDEQYF
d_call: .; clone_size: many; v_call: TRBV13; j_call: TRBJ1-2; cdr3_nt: TGTGCCAGCAGCTTATCGACAGTACATGGCTACACCTTC; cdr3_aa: CASSLSTVHGYTF
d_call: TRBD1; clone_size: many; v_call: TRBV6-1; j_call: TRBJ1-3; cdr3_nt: TGTGCCAGCAGTGAGGAGGGGGCCTCTGGAAACACCATATATTTT; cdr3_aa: CASSEEGASGNTIYF